The TCR beta chain under discussion was sequenced for a study of blood T cells in healthy people across ages. For the second PCR, which ran for 7 to 11 cycles, a sample-barcoded 5' primer and a J-beta primer mix were used. TCRdb re-derived calls from the 5' RACE reads in MiXCR, one entry per CDR3 protein. The sample shows fewer than 700,000 distinct CDR3 sequences, roughly two fifths of them seen only once. Study-wide points: Per million T cells, the diversity of TCR beta decreased roughly linearly as age advanced. Long-lived donors had more naive CD4+ cells and higher diversity than aged donors.

A note on this clonotype: Antigen specificity is unknown.

Deletions cut 5 bases from V and 6 bases from J, with 12 bases between. This CDR3 has 13 amino acids. Looked up from germline, CDR1 is SGHAT and CDR2 is FQNNGV. The specimen was blood. This sequence originates from a man older than 75 in good health. This chain links TRBV11-2 with TRBJ2-3, with D unresolved. The CDR3 DNA is TGTGCCAGCAGCCCAAGCTGGACCGATACGCAGTATTTT. It translates to CASSPSWTDTQYF.